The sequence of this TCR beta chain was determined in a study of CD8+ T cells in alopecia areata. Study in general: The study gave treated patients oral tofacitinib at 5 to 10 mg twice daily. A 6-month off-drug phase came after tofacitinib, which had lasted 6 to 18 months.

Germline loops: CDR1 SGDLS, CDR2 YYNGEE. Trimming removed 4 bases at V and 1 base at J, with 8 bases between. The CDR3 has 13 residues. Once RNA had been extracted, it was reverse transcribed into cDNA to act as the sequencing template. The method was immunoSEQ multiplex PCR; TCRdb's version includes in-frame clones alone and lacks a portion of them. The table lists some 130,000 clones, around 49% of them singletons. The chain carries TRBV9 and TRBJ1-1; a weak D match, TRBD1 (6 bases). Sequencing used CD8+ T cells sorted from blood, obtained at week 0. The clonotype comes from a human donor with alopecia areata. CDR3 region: CASSLQGNTEAFF. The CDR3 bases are TGTGCCAGCAGCTTACAGGGGAACACTGAAGCTTTCTTT. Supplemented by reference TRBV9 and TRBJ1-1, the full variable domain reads DSGVTQTPKHLITATGQRVTLRCSPRSGDLSVYWYQQSLDQGLQFLIQYYNGEERAKGNILERFSAQQFPDLHSELNLSSLELGDSALYFCASSLQGNTEAFFGQGTRLTVV.